This is a list of T cell receptor beta chains from one sample in a study of pediatric ulcerative colitis. Sequenced by immunoSEQ multiplex PCR; TCRdb stores in-frame clones only, minus some. The sample lists fewer than 20,000 clones; roughly four fifths were seen once. The sample comprised gut tissue. The receptor set was obtained from a boy between 5 and 17 years old with moderate ulcerative colitis. Each CDR3 is given with its conserved first and last residue. Each record gives: J gene, V gene, D gene, clone size, CDR3 protein, CDR3 DNA. D genes are given only for firm matches. Rows give clone size only sometimes, using once, few, many, or a class for an expanded clone.

TRBJ2-7	TRBV19	.	few	CASSQASSYEQYF	TGTGCCAGCTCCCAGGCCAGCTCCTACGAGCAGTACTTC
TRBJ1-2	TRBV2	TRBD1	.	CASSEAPGQGGPDTF	TGTGCCAGCAGTGAAGCTCCGGGACAGGGGGGCCCCGACACCTTC
TRBJ1-1	TRBV11-2	.	.	CASSSRRVTEAFF	TGTGCCAGCAGCTCAAGGAGGGTAACTGAAGCTTTCTTT
TRBJ2-7	TRBV30	.	.	CAWTIGGYEQYF	TGTGCCTGGACAATAGGGGGCTACGAGCAGTACTTC
TRBJ1-3	TRBV6-6	.	.	CASKQVDGNTIYF	TGTGCCAGCAAACAGGTTGATGGAAACACCATATATTTT
TRBJ2-7	TRBV15	.	.	CATRVGSSYEQYF	TGTGCCACCAGGGTCGGGAGCTCCTACGAGCAGTACTTC
TRBJ1-1	TRBV27	.	.	CASSFRGRGRTDAEAFF	TGTGCCAGCAGTTTCCGGGGAAGGGGAAGGACGGACGCTGAAGCTTTCTTT
TRBJ1-4	TRBV5-6	.	few	CASSRRGSNEKLFF	TGTGCCAGCAGCCGGCGGGGATCGAATGAAAAACTGTTTTTT
TRBJ1-2	TRBV30	.	.	CAWSAGSGFYGYTF	TGTGCCTGGAGCGCGGGCTCAGGGTTCTATGGCTACACCTTC
TRBJ1-2	TRBV5-4	.	once	CASSWGVTPNYGYTF	TGTGCCAGCAGCTGGGGGGTAACCCCTAACTATGGCTACACCTTC
TRBJ2-7	TRBV7-6	TRBD1	once	CASSVGQVTYEQYF	TGTGCCAGCAGCGTGGGACAGGTTACCTACGAGCAGTACTTC
TRBJ2-7	TRBV5-1	TRBD1	once	CASSLLGTGVYEQYF	TGCGCCAGCAGCCTGCTAGGGACAGGGGTCTACGAGCAGTACTTC
TRBJ2-3	TRBV4-1	.	.	CASSQVAAFGTSTDTQYF	TGCGCCAGCAGCCAAGTTGCGGCATTTGGGACTAGCACAGATACGCAGTATTTT
TRBJ2-1	TRBV5-8	.	.	CASSRTGTPYNEQFF	TGTGCCAGCAGCCGAACCGGGACCCCCTACAATGAGCAGTTCTTC
TRBJ2-3	TRBV7-9	.	.	CASSLRRQITDTQYF	TGTGCCAGCAGCTTACGACGACAGATCACAGATACGCAGTATTTT
TRBJ1-6	TRBV27	.	.	CASSLEGRGNSPLHF	TGTGCCAGCAGTTTAGAGGGGCGTGGAAATTCACCCCTCCACTTT
TRBJ1-1	TRBV7-9	.	few	CASSLAENTEAFF	TGTGCCAGCAGCTTAGCCGAGAACACTGAAGCTTTCTTT
TRBJ2-3	TRBV5-1	.	.	CASSLDRTGADTQYF	TGCGCCAGCAGCCTCGACAGGACCGGGGCAGATACGCAGTATTTT
TRBJ1-5	TRBV10-2	.	.	CASRRADSNQPQHF	TGCGCCAGCAGAAGGGCAGATAGCAATCAGCCCCAGCATTTT
TRBJ2-7	TRBV4-1	.	.	CASSQDLRMAYEQYF	TGCGCCAGCAGCCAAGATTTGAGGATGGCCTACGAGCAGTACTTC
TRBJ2-3	TRBV5-1	.	.	CASSLVGSRTDTQYF	TGCGCCAGCAGCTTGGTTGGGAGTAGGACAGATACGCAGTATTTT
TRBJ1-4	TRBV5-4	.	.	CASSYAGARNEKLFF	TGTGCCAGCAGCTATGCGGGGGCGAGGAATGAAAAACTGTTTTTT
TRBJ1-3	TRBV4-3	.	.	CASSQATGSGNTIYF	TGCGCCAGCAGCCAAGCTACCGGCTCTGGAAACACCATATATTTT
TRBJ1-2	TRBV5-4	.	once	CASSPGPSNYGYTF	TGTGCCAGCAGCCCGGGACCGAGTAACTATGGCTACACCTTC